A selection of T cell receptor beta chains follows, all from one sample in a study of siplizumab effects on memory and regulatory T cells. TCRdb's table, derived via immunoSEQ multiplex PCR, lists solely in-frame clones and lacks some. This sample has approximately 75,000 clones; around 93% occur once, and the top ten carry around 5%. Input material: CD8+ T cells sorted from blood. The receptors derive from a human donor in good health. Both conserved end residues are part of each CDR3. The order of the fields is V gene, J gene, D gene, clone size, CDR3 DNA, CDR3 protein. The D gene is left open where the match is weak. Clone size is given for some rows only: seen once, a few or many times, or a class if the clone is expanded.

TRBV7-8	TRBJ2-5	-	-	TGTGCCAGCAGCGACGCCGGGGCCAGACAAGAGACCCAGTACTTC	CASSDAGARQETQYF
TRBV27	TRBJ2-3	TRBD2	once	TGTGCCAGCAATCTGCTAGCGGGGGCGAGCACAGATACGCAGTATTTT	CASNLLAGASTDTQYF
TRBV7-8	TRBJ2-7	-	once	TGTGCCAGCAGCGATGACGAGTACGAGCAGTACTTC	CASSDDEYEQYF
TRBV6-5	TRBJ1-4	TRBD1	-	TGTGCCAGCAGTTATACCGGGACAGGGGAGGAAAAACTGTTTTTT	CASSYTGTGEEKLFF
TRBV5-4	TRBJ2-2	TRBD1	-	TGTGCCAGCAGCTTCGGGACAGGGGCGCTGAACACCGGGGAGCTGTTTTTT	CASSFGTGALNTGELFF
TRBV6-1	TRBJ2-7	-	-	TGTGCCAGCAGTGAAGTGAGTACCTACGAGCAGTACTTC	CASSEVSTYEQYF
TRBV9	TRBJ1-1	-	-	TGTGCCAGCAGCTTACCAGCCACGGCCACTGAAGCTTTCTTT	CASSLPATATEAFF
TRBV9	TRBJ1-1	-	few	TGTGCCAGCAGCCTTTTTGGCATGATGAACACTGAAGCTTTCTTT	CASSLFGMMNTEAFF
TRBV5-5	TRBJ2-4	TRBD2	-	TGTGCCAGCAGCGATGAGGGGCTAGCGGGGCCCCCGAGGGACTTC	CASSDEGLAGPPRDF
TRBV2	TRBJ2-7	-	-	TGTGCCAGTCGGCAGGGTATAGGCGAGCAGTACTTC	CASRQGIGEQYF
TRBV7-7	TRBJ2-2	TRBD1	-	TGTGCCAGCAGCGATACAGGGGGATCGAACACCGGGGAGCTGTTTTTT	CASSDTGGSNTGELFF
TRBV27	TRBJ2-7	-	-	TGTGCCAGCAGTCCCGACCGGACCTACGAGCAGTACTTC	CASSPDRTYEQYF
TRBV15	TRBJ2-1	-	-	TGTGCCACCAGCAGAGAGAAAGGGTTCAATGAGCAGTTCTTC	CATSREKGFNEQFF
TRBV19	TRBJ1-1	-	-	TGTGCCAGTAGTCCCGTTGGGGACACTGAAGCTTTCTTT	CASSPVGDTEAFF
TRBV29-1	TRBJ1-2	-	-	TGCAGCGTTGACAGCGGGGGGTACTATGGCTACACCTTC	CSVDSGGYYGYTF
TRBV27	TRBJ1-2	-	-	TGTGCCAGCAGTCCCGGTGGACAGAGCTATGGCTACACCTTC	CASSPGGQSYGYTF
TRBV9	TRBJ2-7	-	-	TGTGCCAGCAGCGTAGGCCCTGGGACTTCCTACGAGCAGTACTTC	CASSVGPGTSYEQYF
TRBV9	TRBJ1-1	-	once	TGTGCCAGCAGCATCCAGGGCTCGAACACTGAAGCTTTCTTT	CASSIQGSNTEAFF
TRBV7-6	TRBJ2-3	-	-	TGTGCCAGCACCCTAGGAGGGTCTAGCACAGATACGCAGTATTTT	CASTLGGSSTDTQYF
TRBV6-1	TRBJ1-2	TRBD1	-	TGTGCCAGCAGCGAGGGACAGTATGGCTACACCTTC	CASSEGQYGYTF
TRBV10-3	TRBJ2-5	-	-	TGTGCCATCAGTACGGACGGTCGGGGAGAGACCCAGTACTTC	CAISTDGRGETQYF
TRBV19	TRBJ2-3	-	-	TGTGCCAGTAGTATTATCAGCGGCACAGATACGCAGTATTTT	CASSIISGTDTQYF
TRBV7-3	TRBJ1-5	TRBD1	-	TGTGCCAGCAGCTTAAGTGGTGACAGGGGTAATCAGCCCCAGCATTTT	CASSLSGDRGNQPQHF
TRBV27	TRBJ2-2	TRBD2	-	TGTGCCAGCAGTTACCGCGGGGGAGCGAACACCGGGGAGCTGTTTTTT	CASSYRGGANTGELFF
TRBV7-9	TRBJ1-2	-	-	TGTGCCAGCAGCTTAGTAAGGGAGCTTATCTATGGCTACACCTTC	CASSLVRELIYGYTF
TRBV30	TRBJ2-2	TRBD2	-	TGTGCCTGGAGTGGGTCCAGCGGGGTCACCGGGGAGCTGTTTTTT	CAWSGSSGVTGELFF
TRBV4-1	TRBJ1-6	TRBD1	-	TGCGCCAGCAGCCAAGAAAAGGACAGGGGACGGTCACCCCTCCACTTT	CASSQEKDRGRSPLHF
TRBV9	TRBJ2-1	-	once	TGTGCCAGCAGCGTAGTGCAGGGCGGTGAGCAGTTCTTC	CASSVVQGGEQFF
TRBV28	TRBJ1-2	-	-	TGTGCCAGCAGGCCGCTGCAGGGTCTCCCCGCTGGGGCCTATGGCTACACCTTC	CASRPLQGLPAGAYGYTF
TRBV9	TRBJ1-2	-	-	TGTGCCAGCAGCGTAGGGGCAGGGGAGGGCTACACCTTC	CASSVGAGEGYTF
TRBV2	TRBJ2-5	-	-	TGTGCCAGCAGTGAACCCGATACGGAGGGGGGCCACTATCAAGAGACCCAGTACTTC	CASSEPDTEGGHYQETQYF
TRBV4-1	TRBJ2-1	-	-	TGCGCCAGCAGCACCACAGCCTACAATGAGCAGTTCTTC	CASSTTAYNEQFF
TRBV27	TRBJ2-1	-	-	TGTGCCAGCAGTTTAGGGGGGGCGTCGTACAATGAGCAGTTCTTC	CASSLGGASYNEQFF
TRBV12-5	TRBJ1-6	-	once	TGTGCTAGTGGTTTGGACATATCCTATAATTCACCCCTCCACTTT	CASGLDISYNSPLHF
TRBV11-1	TRBJ2-2	TRBD1	once	TGTGCCAGCAGCGCCGGGACAGGGAACACCGGGGAGCTGTTTTTT	CASSAGTGNTGELFF
TRBV29-1	TRBJ1-1	TRBD1	-	TGCAGCGTAAGAGGACAGGGGGCGCCTGAAGCTTTCTTT	CSVRGQGAPEAFF
TRBV4-3	TRBJ2-7	-	-	TGCGCCAGCAGCCAAGGGGGGGTAGCATCCTACGAGCAGTACTTC	CASSQGGVASYEQYF
TRBV9	TRBJ2-4	-	-	TGTGCCAGCGGGGAAAACATTCAGTACTTC	CASGENIQYF
TRBV9	TRBJ1-5	-	-	TGTGCCAGCAGCCCCACTCCGGTGGGCAATCAGCCCCAGCATTTT	CASSPTPVGNQPQHF
TRBV5-8	TRBJ1-1	-	-	TGTGCCAGCAGCCTGGGACGTGGCACTGAAGCTTTCTTT	CASSLGRGTEAFF
TRBV6-6	TRBJ2-5	TRBD1	-	TGTGCCAGCAGTTGGGACAGGGTCCAAGAGACCCAGTACTTC	CASSWDRVQETQYF
TRBV6-5	TRBJ2-1	TRBD2	-	TGTGCCAGCAGTTACTCACGGGGGGTATACAATGAGCAGTTCTTC	CASSYSRGVYNEQFF
TRBV6-5	TRBJ2-7	-	-	TGTGCCAGCAGTGAAAACATGTCCTACGAGCAGTACTTC	CASSENMSYEQYF
TRBV6-4	TRBJ1-2	-	-	TGTGCCAGCAGTGACTCATATGGCTACACCTTC	CASSDSYGYTF
TRBV9	TRBJ1-6	-	-	TGTGCCAGCAGCGTAGAGGGTACCGGGAATTCACCCCTCCACTTT	CASSVEGTGNSPLHF
TRBV7-9	TRBJ2-2	-	-	TGTGCCAGCAGGGCCGGGACGGGGAACACCGGGGAGCTGTTTTTT	CASRAGTGNTGELFF
TRBV9	TRBJ2-7	-	-	TGTGCCAGCAGCGTAAGTGGGGACCCCTACGAGCAGTACTTC	CASSVSGDPYEQYF
TRBV29-1	TRBJ2-1	-	-	TGCAGCGCCCCCTACAATGAGCAGTTCTTC	CSAPYNEQFF
TRBV5-4	TRBJ2-3	-	once	TGTGCCAGCGCTACGGGGGATAGCACAGATACGCAGTATTTT	CASATGDSTDTQYF
TRBV7-9	TRBJ1-5	-	-	TGTGCCAGCAGCCCTACGCTCACAGGACAGCCCCAGCATTTT	CASSPTLTGQPQHF
TRBV14	TRBJ2-3	TRBD1	-	TGTGCCAGCAGCCAACAGGACAGGGGGCTCACAGATACGCAGTATTTT	CASSQQDRGLTDTQYF
TRBV18	TRBJ1-2	-	-	TGTGCCAGCTCACCGTCCGGGGGTCTCTATGGCTACACCTTC	CASSPSGGLYGYTF
TRBV25-1	TRBJ1-1	TRBD1	-	TGTGCCAGCAGTACAGGGGATATGAACACTGAAGCTTTCTTT	CASSTGDMNTEAFF
TRBV29-1	TRBJ2-5	TRBD1	-	TGCAGCGTTGTAAGGACAGGGCATCAAGAGACCCAGTACTTC	CSVVRTGHQETQYF
TRBV28	TRBJ2-5	-	-	TGTGCCAGCAGTTGGAGGACAGCTCAAGAGACCCAGTACTTC	CASSWRTAQETQYF
TRBV4-2	TRBJ1-1	TRBD1	-	TGTGCCAGCAGTCAACCGGGACAGGGCGAGAACACTGAAGCTTTCTTT	CASSQPGQGENTEAFF
TRBV6-1	TRBJ1-5	TRBD1	once	TGTGCCAGCAGACCGACAGGGGATAGCAATCAGCCCCAGCATTTT	CASRPTGDSNQPQHF